The TCR beta chain described here comes from a study of cytomegalovirus exposure and HLA in healthy donors. The study, taken as a whole, reports: Usually a TCR sequence was rare, but some public TCRs were found in many donors. The classifier, whose performance was assessed in both the original and validation cohorts, reportedly diagnosed cytomegalovirus status with high specificity and sensitivity. The authors listed about 170 TCR beta chains as cytomegalovirus-associated.

Concerning this clone itself: The antigen remains undetermined.

CDR1 and CDR2 (germline): SNHLY, FYNNEI. J was trimmed by 2 bases and V by 6 bases; bases with no gene match: 3. The CDR3 extends over 13 amino acids. Sequencing used immunoSEQ multiplex PCR; TCRdb keeps in-frame clones, though not all of them. The table includes about 64,000 clones, approximately 90% detected once. The sequence was collected from a woman aged 18-29 years in good health and CMV-seronegative. The sample taken for sequencing was PBMCs. J is TRBJ1-2 and V is TRBV2, with TRBD1 identical over 7 bases. CDR3: CASRLDRNYGYTF. CDR3 bases: TGTGCCAGCAGGCTGGACAGGAACTATGGCTACACCTTC.